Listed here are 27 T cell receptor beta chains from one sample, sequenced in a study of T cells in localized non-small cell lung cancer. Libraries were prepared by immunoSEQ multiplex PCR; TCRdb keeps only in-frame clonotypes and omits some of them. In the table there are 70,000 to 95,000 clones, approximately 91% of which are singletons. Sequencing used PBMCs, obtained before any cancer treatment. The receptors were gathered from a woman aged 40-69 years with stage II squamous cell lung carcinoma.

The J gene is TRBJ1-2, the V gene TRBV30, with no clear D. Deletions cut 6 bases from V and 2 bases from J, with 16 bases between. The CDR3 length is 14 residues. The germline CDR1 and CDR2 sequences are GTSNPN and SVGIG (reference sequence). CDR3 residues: CACLSSGSNYGYTF. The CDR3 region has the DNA TGTGCCTGCCTATCCAGTGGAAGCAACTATGGCTACACCTTC.

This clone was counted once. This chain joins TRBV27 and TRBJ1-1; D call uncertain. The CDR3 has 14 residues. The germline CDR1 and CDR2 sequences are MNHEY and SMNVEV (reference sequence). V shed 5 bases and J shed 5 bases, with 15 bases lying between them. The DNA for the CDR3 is TGTGCCAGCAGTCCCCCGGGTTCACGGACTGAAGCTTTCTTT. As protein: CASSPPGSRTEAFF.

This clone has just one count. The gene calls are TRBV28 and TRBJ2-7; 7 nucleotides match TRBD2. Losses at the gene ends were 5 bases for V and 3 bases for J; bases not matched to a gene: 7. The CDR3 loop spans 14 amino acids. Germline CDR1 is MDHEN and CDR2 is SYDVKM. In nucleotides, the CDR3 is TGTGCCAGCAGTCCCCCGGGGGGAAGCTACGAGCAGTACTTC. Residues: CASSPPGGSYEQYF.

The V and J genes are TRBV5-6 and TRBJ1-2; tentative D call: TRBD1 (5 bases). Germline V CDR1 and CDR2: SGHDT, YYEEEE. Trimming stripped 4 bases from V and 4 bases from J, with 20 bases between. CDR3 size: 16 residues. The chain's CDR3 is CASSQARTRPGYGYTF. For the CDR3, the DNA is TGTGCCAGCAGCCAAGCTAGGACACGGCCTGGCTATGGCTACACCTTC.

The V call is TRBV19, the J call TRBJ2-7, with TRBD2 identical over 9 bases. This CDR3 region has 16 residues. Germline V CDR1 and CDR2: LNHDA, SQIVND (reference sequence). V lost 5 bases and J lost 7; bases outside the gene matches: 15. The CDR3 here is CASSPVGSSGRGEQYF. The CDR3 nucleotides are TGTGCCAGTAGTCCCGTCGGGAGTAGCGGGAGAGGTGAGCAGTACTTC. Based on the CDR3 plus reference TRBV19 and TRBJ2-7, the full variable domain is DGGITQSPKYLFRKEGQNVTLSCEQNLNHDAMYWYRQDPGQGLRLIYYSQIVNDFQKGDIAEGYSVSREKKESFPLTVTSAQKNPTAFYLCASSPVGSSGRGEQYFGPGTRLTVT.

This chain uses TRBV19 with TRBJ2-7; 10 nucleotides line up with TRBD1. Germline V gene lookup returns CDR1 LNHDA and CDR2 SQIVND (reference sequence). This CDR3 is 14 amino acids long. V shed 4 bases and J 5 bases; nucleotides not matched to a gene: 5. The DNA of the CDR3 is TGTGCCAGTAGTAATAGACAGGGGGCGAACGAGCAGTACTTC. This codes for CASSNRQGANEQYF.

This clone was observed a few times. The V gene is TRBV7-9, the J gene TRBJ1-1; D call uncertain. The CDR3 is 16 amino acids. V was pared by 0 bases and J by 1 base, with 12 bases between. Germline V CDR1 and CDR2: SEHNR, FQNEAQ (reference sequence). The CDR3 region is CASSLARVSGNTEAFF. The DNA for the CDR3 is TGTGCCAGCAGCTTAGCGCGAGTAAGTGGGAACACTGAAGCTTTCTTT.

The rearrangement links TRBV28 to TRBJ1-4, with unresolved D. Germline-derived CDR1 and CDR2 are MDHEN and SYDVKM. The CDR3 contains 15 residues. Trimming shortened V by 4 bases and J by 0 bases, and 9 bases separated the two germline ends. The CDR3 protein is CASSSQLATNEKLFF. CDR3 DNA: TGTGCCAGCAGTTCACAGCTTGCAACTAATGAAAAACTGTTTTTT.

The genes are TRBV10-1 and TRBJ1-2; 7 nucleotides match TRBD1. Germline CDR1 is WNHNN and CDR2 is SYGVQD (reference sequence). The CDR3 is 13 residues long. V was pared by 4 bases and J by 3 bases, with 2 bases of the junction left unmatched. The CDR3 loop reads CASSAGTDYGYTF. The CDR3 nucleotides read TGCGCCAGCAGTGCCGGGACAGACTATGGCTACACCTTC.

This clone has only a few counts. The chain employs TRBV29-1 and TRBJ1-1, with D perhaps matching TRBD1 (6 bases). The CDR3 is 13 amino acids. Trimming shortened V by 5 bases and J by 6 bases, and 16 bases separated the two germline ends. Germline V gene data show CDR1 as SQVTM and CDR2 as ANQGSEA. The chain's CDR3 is CSVQHGGYAEAFF. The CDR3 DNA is TGCAGCGTTCAGCACGGGGGCTACGCTGAAGCTTTCTTT.

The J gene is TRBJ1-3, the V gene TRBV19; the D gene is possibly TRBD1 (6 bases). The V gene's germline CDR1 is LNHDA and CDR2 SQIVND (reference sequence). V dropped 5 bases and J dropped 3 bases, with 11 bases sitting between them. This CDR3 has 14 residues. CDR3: CASSAGGLGNTIYF. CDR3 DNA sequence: TGTGCCAGTAGTGCCGGGGGCCTTGGAAACACCATATATTTT.

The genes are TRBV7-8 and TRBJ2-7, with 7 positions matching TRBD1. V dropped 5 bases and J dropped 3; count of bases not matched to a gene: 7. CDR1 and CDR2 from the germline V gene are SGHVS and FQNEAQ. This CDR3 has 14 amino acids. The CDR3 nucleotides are TGTGCCAGCAGCGAAAGGGACAGAGTCTACGAGCAGTACTTC. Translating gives CASSERDRVYEQYF.

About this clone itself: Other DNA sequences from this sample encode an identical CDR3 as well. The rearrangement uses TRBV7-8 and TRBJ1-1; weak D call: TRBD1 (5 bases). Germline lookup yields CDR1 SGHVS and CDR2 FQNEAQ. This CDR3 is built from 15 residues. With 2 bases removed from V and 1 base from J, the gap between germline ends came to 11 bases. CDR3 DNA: TGTGCCAGCAGCTTAAGCCGGGGGGAGAACACTGAAGCTTTCTTT. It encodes CASSLSRGENTEAFF. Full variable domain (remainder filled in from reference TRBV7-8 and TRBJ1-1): GAGVSQSPRYKVAKRGQDVALRCDPISGHVSLFWYQQALGQGPEFLTYFQNEAQLDKSGLPSDRFFAERPEGSVSTLKIQRTQQEDSAVYLCASSLSRGENTEAFFGQGTRLTVV.

As DNA, the CDR3 is TGTGCCAGCAGCTTAGCCCCGGGACTCAACCAACACTACGAGCAGTACTTC. Amino acids: CASSLAPGLNQHYEQYF. This chain connects TRBV11-2 to TRBJ2-7; the D gene is possibly TRBD2 (6 bases). The V gene's germline CDR1 is SGHAT and CDR2 FQNNGV. Between the trimmed V and J ends, which lost 1 base and 3 bases, there was a span of 19 bases. CDR3 size: 17 residues.

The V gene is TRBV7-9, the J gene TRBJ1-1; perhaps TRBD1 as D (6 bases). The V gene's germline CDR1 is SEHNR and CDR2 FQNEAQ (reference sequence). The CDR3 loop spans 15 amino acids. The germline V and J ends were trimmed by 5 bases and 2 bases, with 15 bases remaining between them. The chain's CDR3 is CASSVPGQLNTEAFF. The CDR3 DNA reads TGTGCCAGCAGCGTCCCGGGACAACTAAACACTGAAGCTTTCTTT.

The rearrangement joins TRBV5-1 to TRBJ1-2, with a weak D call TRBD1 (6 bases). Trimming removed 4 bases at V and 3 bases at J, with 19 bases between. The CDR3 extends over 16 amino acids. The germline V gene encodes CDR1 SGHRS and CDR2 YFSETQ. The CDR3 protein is CASSLGQTLGDYGYTF. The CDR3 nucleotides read TGCGCCAGCAGCCTGGGACAAACGCTGGGTGACTATGGCTACACCTTC.

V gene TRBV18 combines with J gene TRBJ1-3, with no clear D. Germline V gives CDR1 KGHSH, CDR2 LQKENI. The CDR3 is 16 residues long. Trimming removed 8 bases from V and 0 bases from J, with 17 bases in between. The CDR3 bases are TGTGCCAGCCATATATCCCCAAGGCACTCTGGAAACACCATATATTTT. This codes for CASHISPRHSGNTIYF.

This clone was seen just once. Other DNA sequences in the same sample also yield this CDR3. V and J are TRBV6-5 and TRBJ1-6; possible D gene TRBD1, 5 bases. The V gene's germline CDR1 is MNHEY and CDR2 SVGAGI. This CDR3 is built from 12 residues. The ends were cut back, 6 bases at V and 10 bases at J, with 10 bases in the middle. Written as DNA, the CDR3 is TGTGCCAGCAGAATCCGGGGGTCACCCCTCCACTTT. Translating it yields CASRIRGSPLHF.

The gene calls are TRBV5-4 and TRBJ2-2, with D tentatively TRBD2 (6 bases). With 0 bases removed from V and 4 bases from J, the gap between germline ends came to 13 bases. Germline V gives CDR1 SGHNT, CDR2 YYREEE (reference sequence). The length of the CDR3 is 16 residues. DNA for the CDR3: TGTGCCAGCAGCTTGGCCCCGGTCGGGGGCACCGGGGAGCTGTTTTTT. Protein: CASSLAPVGGTGELFF.

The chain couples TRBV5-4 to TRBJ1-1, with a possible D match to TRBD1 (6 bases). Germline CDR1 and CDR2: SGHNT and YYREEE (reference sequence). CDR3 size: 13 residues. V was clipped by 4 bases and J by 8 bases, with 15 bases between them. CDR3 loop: CASSGAGASEAFF. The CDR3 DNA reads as TGTGCCAGCAGCGGCGCGGGGGCCTCGGAAGCTTTCTTT.

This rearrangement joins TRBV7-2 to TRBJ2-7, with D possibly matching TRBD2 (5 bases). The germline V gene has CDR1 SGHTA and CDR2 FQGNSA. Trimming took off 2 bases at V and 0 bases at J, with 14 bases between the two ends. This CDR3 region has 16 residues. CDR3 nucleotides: TGTGCCAGCAGCTTAAAAGGGAGTGGGGTCTCCTACGAGCAGTACTTC. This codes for CASSLKGSGVSYEQYF.

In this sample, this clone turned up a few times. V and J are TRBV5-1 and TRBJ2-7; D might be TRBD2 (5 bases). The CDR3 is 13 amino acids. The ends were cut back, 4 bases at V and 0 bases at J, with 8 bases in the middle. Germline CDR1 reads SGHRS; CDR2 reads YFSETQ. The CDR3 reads CASSRGDSYEQYF. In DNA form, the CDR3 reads TGCGCCAGCAGCCGGGGAGACTCCTACGAGCAGTACTTC.

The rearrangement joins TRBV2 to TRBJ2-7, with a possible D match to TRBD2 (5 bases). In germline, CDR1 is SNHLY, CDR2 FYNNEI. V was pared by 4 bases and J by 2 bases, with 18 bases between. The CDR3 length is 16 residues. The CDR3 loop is CASSGWGERKPYEQYF. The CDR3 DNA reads TGTGCCAGCAGTGGCTGGGGTGAGCGGAAACCCTACGAGCAGTACTTC.

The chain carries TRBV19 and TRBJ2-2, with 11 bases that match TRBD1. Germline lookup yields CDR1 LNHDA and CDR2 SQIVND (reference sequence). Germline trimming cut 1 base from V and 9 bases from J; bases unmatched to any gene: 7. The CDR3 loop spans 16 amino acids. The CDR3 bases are TGTGCCAGTAGTATAGTAGGGACAGGGGGACCAAGGGAGCTGTTTTTT. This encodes CASSIVGTGGPRELFF.

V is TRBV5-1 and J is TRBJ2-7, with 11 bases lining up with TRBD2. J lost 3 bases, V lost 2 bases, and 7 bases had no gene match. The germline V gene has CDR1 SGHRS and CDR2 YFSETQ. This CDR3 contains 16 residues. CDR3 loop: CASSFPGTSGIYEQYF. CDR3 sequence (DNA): TGCGCCAGCAGCTTCCCCGGGACTAGCGGAATCTACGAGCAGTACTTC.

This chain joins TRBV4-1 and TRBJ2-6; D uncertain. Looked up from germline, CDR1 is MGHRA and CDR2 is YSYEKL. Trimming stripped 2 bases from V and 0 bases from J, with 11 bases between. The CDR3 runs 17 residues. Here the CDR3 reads CASSQPGPPSGANVLTF. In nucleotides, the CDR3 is TGCGCCAGCAGCCAACCCGGACCCCCCTCTGGGGCCAACGTCCTGACTTTC.

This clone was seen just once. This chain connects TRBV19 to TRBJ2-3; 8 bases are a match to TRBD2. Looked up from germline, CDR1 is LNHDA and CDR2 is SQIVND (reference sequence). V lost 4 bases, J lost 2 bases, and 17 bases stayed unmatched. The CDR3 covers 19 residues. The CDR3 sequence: CASSTSFRARRGDTDTQYF. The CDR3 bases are TGTGCCAGTAGTACCTCGTTTAGGGCCAGGCGGGGGGACACAGATACGCAGTATTTT.